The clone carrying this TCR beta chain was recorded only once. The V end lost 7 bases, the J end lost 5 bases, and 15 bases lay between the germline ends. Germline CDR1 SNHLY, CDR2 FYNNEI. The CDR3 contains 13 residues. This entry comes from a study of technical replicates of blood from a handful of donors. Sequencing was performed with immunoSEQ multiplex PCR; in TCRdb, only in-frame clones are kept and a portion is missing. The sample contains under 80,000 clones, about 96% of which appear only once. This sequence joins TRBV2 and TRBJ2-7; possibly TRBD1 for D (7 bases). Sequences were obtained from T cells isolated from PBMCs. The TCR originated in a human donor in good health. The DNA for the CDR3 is TGTGCCAGCATGGGGGGACAGACAGACGAGCAGTACTTC. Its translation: CASMGGQTDEQYF.